This record covers a single TCR beta chain. Per germline, CDR1 SGHTA and CDR2 FQGNSA. The ends were cut back, 1 base at V and 1 base at J, with 4 bases in the middle. The CDR3 contains 13 residues. TCRdb re-called the 5' RACE reads through MiXCR, storing one row per CDR3 protein. This table holds roughly 180,000 distinct CDR3 sequences, approximately 9% found once. The data were taken from a study of CD8 T cells in ankylosing spondylitis. Sequencing was carried out using blood, either unsorted or a sorted T cell fraction (not recorded which). The chain uses TRBV7-2 and TRBJ1-1, with D hard to call. The source of this sequence is a female donor with ankylosing spondylitis or in good health (not recorded which). The CDR3 here is CASSLGWNTEAFF. The CDR3, as DNA: TGTGCCAGCAGCTTAGGGTGGAACACTGAAGCTTTCTTT. Full variable domain (remainder filled in from reference TRBV7-2 and TRBJ1-1): GAGVSQSPSNKVTEKGKDVELRCDPISGHTALYWYRQSLGQGLEFLIYFQGNSAPDKSGLPSDRFSAERTGGSVSTLTIQRTQQEDSAVYLCASSLGWNTEAFFGQGTRLTVV.